The next 17 T cell receptor beta chains were all read from a single sample in a study of T cells in localized non-small cell lung cancer. Profiled with immunoSEQ multiplex PCR; TCRdb holds only in-frame clones, not every one. The table has about 78,000 clones, 84% seen once. The sequencing used peripheral blood, collected before any cancer treatment. The receptors were gathered from a man aged 40 to 70 with stage I lung adenocarcinoma.

This clone appeared once. This CDR3 is CASSLGDVAKNIQYF. CDR3 nucleotides: TGTGCCAGCAGCTTAGGGGATGTAGCCAAAAACATTCAGTACTTC. The chain employs TRBV7-9 and TRBJ2-4; D gene unclear. Deletions cut 1 base from V and 0 bases from J, with 7 bases between. The CDR3 length is 15 residues. Germline CDR1 is SEHNR and CDR2 is FQNEAQ (reference sequence).

The V and J genes are TRBV14 and TRBJ2-4, with D possibly being TRBD1 (5 bases). Trimming removed 1 base from V and 10 bases from J, with 20 bases in between. The CDR3 has 16 amino acids. Per the germline V gene, CDR1 is SGHDN and CDR2 is FVKESK. The DNA for the CDR3 is TGTGCCAGCAGCCAAGGAGAAGTGTCCCAGGGTCGGATTCAGTACTTC. Residues: CASSQGEVSQGRIQYF.

The rearrangement joins TRBV27 to TRBJ1-2; the D is unclear. CDR1 MNHEY and CDR2 SMNVEV come from the germline V gene (reference sequence). V lost 3 bases, J lost 4 bases, and 9 bases lay in between. CDR3 size: 13 residues. CDR3 in amino acids: CASSLKGGYGYTF. CDR3 DNA: TGTGCCAGCAGTTTGAAGGGCGGCTATGGCTACACCTTC.

The chain uses TRBV28 and TRBJ2-7, with D perhaps given as TRBD1 or TRBD2 (5 bases each). From germline, CDR1 is MDHEN and CDR2 SYDVKM. V lost 3 bases to trimming and J lost 6 bases, with 21 bases between them. The CDR3 has 16 residues. CDR3 sequence reads: CASSFAGRDAQREQYF. CDR3 bases: TGTGCCAGCAGTTTTGCGGGCCGGGACGCCCAACGCGAGCAGTACTTC.

This sequence joins TRBV11-2 and TRBJ2-7; D is uncertain. V shed 5 bases and J shed 2 bases, with 10 bases lying between them. The CDR3 covers 13 residues. Germline CDR1 reads SGHAT; CDR2 reads FQNNGV. The CDR3 loop reads CASSVDLAYEQYF. The CDR3 DNA reads TGTGCCAGCAGCGTCGATCTCGCCTACGAGCAGTACTTC.

The count of this clone is one. The chain employs TRBV4-1 and TRBJ1-1; D unclear. With 3 bases removed from V and 11 bases from J, the gap between germline ends came to 16 bases. The length of the CDR3 is 13 residues. Germline V gene sequence: CDR1 MGHRA, CDR2 YSYEKL. In nucleotides, the CDR3 is TGCGCCAGCAGCCAGGACGCCCCCCTGAGGGCTTTCTTT. Translation: CASSQDAPLRAFF.

The gene calls are TRBV9 and TRBJ2-1; D remains ambiguous. Trimming stripped 2 bases from V and 4 bases from J, with 10 bases between. The CDR3 runs 14 residues. Germline lookup yields CDR1 SGDLS and CDR2 YYNGEE. The CDR3 region has the DNA TGTGCCAGCAGCGTGTCAACTCCATACAATGAGCAGTTCTTC. It translates to CASSVSTPYNEQFF.

This chain uses TRBV18 with TRBJ1-1, with unresolved D. Trimming shortened V by 2 bases and J by 1 base, and 8 bases separated the two germline ends. Germline V lookup: CDR1 KGHSH, CDR2 LQKENI. The CDR3 spans 14 residues. The CDR3 is CASSPIPRNTEAFF. The DNA for the CDR3 is TGTGCCAGCTCACCAATCCCCAGGAACACTGAAGCTTTCTTT.

Remarks on this clone: One base away lies a much larger clone, so this may be a sequencing read error. The CDR3 DNA reads TGCGCCAGCAGCCAGACGACAGAGATCTCCTACGAGCAGTACTTC. Its protein product is CASSQTTEISYEQYF. The chain employs TRBV4-1 and TRBJ2-7; the D gene is possibly TRBD1 (5 bases). The V gene's germline CDR1 is MGHRA and CDR2 YSYEKL. V was trimmed by 3 bases and J by 0 bases, leaving 12 bases between them. The CDR3 is made up of 15 amino acids.

This chain links TRBV6-1 with TRBJ2-1; 14 bases are a match to TRBD2. The CDR3 is 15 residues long. V was pared by 7 bases and J by 9 bases, with 8 bases of the junction left unmatched. Germline V gives CDR1 MNHNS, CDR2 SASEGT. The CDR3 reads CASTPGLAGGSEQFF. The CDR3 DNA follows: TGTGCCAGCACCCCCGGACTAGCGGGAGGTAGTGAGCAGTTCTTC.

This chain connects TRBV7-7 to TRBJ2-5; TRBD1 agrees at 8 bases. V was pared by 5 bases and J by 5 bases, with 7 bases of the junction left unmatched. This CDR3 comprises 14 residues. Germline V CDR1 and CDR2: SSHAT, FNYEAQ (reference sequence). CDR3 nucleotide sequence: TGTGCCAGCAGCCCTCAGGGGGCCGGGGAGACCCAGTACTTC. It yields the protein CASSPQGAGETQYF. The full variable domain, in which reference TRBV7-7 and TRBJ2-5 provide the parts outside the CDR3, is GAGVSQSPRYKVTKRGQDVTLRCDPISSHATLYWYQQALGQGPEFLTYFNYEAQPDKSGLPSDRFSAERPEGSISTLTIQRTEQRDSAMYRCASSPQGAGETQYFGPGTRLLVL.

J is TRBJ1-1 and V is TRBV6-5; 7 nucleotides align to TRBD1. This CDR3 is built from 14 residues. Per the germline V gene, CDR1 is MNHEY and CDR2 is SVGAGI. The ends lost 8 bases at V and 5 bases at J; junction bases unmatched: 11. CDR3 amino acids: CASRTGTVRTEAFF. CDR3 bases: TGTGCCAGCCGCACCGGGACAGTGCGGACTGAAGCTTTCTTT.

This clone has a handful of counts. The V and J genes are TRBV5-8 and TRBJ1-6; tentative D call: TRBD1 (6 bases). Germline CDR1 and CDR2: SGHTS and YDEGEE. The CDR3 loop spans 17 amino acids. V was clipped by 2 bases and J by 0 bases, with 12 bases between them. In DNA, the CDR3 is TGTGCCAGCAGCTTCATGACAGGAGTCTCCTATAATTCACCCCTCCACTTT. Residues: CASSFMTGVSYNSPLHF.

The V gene is TRBV7-3, the J gene TRBJ2-1; 9 nucleotides match TRBD1. Germline CDR1 is SGHTA and CDR2 is FQGTGA. The CDR3 is made up of 16 amino acids. V trimming: 6 bases; J trimming: 6 bases; junction bases outside the gene matches: 12. This chain's CDR3 is CASSHDGTGKGNEQFF. CDR3 coding DNA: TGTGCCAGCAGTCACGACGGGACAGGGAAGGGCAATGAGCAGTTCTTC.

The V gene is TRBV5-1, the J gene TRBJ2-5; D remains unclear. The CDR3 runs to 13 residues. V was cut by 3 bases and J by 4 bases, with 10 bases left in between. Per germline, CDR1 SGHRS and CDR2 YFSETQ. This chain's CDR3 is CASSSGRTETQYF. The DNA of the CDR3 is TGCGCCAGCAGCTCAGGAAGGACAGAGACCCAGTACTTC.

The chain employs TRBV4-3 and TRBJ2-1, with 7 bases matching TRBD2. The J segment lost 4 bases and the V segment lost 4 bases, leaving 7 bases of the junction unmatched. Germline V lookup: CDR1 LGHNA, CDR2 YSLEER. This CDR3 contains 15 residues. The CDR3 is CASSRTSETYNEQFF. CDR3 DNA: TGCGCCAGCAGCCGAACTAGCGAGACTTACAATGAGCAGTTCTTC.

CDR3 nucleotide sequence: TGCGCCAGCAGCTTGGGTACGGGGATGGGCACAGATACGCAGTATTTT. Translating gives CASSLGTGMGTDTQYF. The chain uses TRBV5-1 and TRBJ2-3, with D possibly being TRBD2 (5 bases). CDR1 is SGHRS and CDR2 is YFSETQ in the germline V gene. There are 16 residues in the CDR3. V gave up 0 bases and J gave up 1 base, with 12 bases separating them.